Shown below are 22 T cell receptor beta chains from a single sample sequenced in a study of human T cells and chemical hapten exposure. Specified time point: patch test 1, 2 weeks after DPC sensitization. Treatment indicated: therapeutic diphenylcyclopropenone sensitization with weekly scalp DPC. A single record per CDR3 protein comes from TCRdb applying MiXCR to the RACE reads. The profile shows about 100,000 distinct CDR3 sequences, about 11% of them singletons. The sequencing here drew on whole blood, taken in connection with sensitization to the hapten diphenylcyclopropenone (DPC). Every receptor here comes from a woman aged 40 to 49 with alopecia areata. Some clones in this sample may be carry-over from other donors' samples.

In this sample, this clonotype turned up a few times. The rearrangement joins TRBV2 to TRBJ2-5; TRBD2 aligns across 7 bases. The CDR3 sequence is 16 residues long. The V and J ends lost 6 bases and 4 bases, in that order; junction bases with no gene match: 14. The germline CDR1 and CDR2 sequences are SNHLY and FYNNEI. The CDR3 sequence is CASSARRTWGGETQYF. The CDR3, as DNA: TGTGCCAGCAGCGCCCGGAGGACCTGGGGGGGAGAGACCCAGTACTTC. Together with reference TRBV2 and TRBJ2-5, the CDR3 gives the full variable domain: EPEVTQTPSHQVTQMGQEVILRCVPISNHLYFYWYRQILGQKVEFLVSFYNNEISEKSEIFDDQFSVERPDGSNFTLKIRSTKLEDSAMYFCASSARRTWGGETQYFGPGTRLLVL.

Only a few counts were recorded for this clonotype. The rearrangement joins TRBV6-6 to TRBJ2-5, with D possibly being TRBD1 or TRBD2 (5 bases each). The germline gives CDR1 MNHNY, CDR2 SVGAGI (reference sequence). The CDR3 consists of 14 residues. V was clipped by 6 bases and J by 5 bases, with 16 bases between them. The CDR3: CASSPTGAGETQYF. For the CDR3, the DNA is TGTGCCAGCAGCCCTACCGGGGCTGGGGAGACCCAGTACTTC.

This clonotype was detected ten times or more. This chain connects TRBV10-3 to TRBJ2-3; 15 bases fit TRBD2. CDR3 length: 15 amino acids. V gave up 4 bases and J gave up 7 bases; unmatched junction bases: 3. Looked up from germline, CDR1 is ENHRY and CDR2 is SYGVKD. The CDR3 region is CAISAGTSGRNTQYF. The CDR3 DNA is TGTGCCATCAGTGCCGGGACTAGCGGGAGGAATACGCAGTATTTT.

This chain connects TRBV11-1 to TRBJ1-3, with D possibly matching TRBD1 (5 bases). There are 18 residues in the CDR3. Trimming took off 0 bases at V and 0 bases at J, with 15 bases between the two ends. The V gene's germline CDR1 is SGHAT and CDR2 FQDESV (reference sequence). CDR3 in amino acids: CASSLARTPTSSGNTIYF. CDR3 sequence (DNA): TGTGCCAGCAGCTTAGCTCGGACACCAACCAGCTCTGGAAACACCATATATTTT.

CDR3 coding DNA: TGTGCCACCAGTGACCCCATTGCTCTAGCTCGGGACCCAAGTGAGCAGTTCTTC. Translation: CATSDPIALARDPSEQFF. The chain has TRBV24-1 and TRBJ2-1; D is tentatively TRBD1 or TRBD2 (5 bases each). The CDR3 is 18 amino acids. Deletions cut 4 bases from V and 9 bases from J, with 27 bases between. Germline lookup yields CDR1 KGHDR and CDR2 SFDVKD.

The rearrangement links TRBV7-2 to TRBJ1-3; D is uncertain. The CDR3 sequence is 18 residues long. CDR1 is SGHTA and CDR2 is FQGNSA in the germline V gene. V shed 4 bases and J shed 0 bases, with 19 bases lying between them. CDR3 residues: CASSSVGPSSFSGNTIYF. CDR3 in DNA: TGTGCCAGCAGCTCTGTCGGGCCGTCGTCTTTCTCTGGAAACACCATATATTTT.

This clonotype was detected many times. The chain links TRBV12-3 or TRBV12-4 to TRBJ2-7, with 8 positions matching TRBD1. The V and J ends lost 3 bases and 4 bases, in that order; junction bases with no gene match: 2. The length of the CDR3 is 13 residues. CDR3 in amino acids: CASSFGTGYEQYF. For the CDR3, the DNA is TGTGCCAGCAGTTTCGGGACAGGATACGAGCAGTACTTC.

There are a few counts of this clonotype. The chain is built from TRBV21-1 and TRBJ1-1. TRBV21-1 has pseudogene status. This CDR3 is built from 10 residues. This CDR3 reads CASSTTRAFF. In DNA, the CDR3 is TGTGCCAGCAGTACAACCCGAGCTTTCTTT.

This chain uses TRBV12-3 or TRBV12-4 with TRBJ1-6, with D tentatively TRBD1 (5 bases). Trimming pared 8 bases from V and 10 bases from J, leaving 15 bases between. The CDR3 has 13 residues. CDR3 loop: CASGFTGGSPLHF. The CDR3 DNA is TGTGCCAGCGGATTCACAGGAGGATCACCCCTCCACTTT.

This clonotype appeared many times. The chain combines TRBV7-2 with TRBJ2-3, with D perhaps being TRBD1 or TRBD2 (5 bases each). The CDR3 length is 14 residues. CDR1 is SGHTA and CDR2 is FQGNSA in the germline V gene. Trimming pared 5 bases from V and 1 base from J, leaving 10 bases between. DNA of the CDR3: TGTGCCAGCAGCCGGGGACCACGCACAGATACGCAGTATTTT. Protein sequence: CASSRGPRTDTQYF.

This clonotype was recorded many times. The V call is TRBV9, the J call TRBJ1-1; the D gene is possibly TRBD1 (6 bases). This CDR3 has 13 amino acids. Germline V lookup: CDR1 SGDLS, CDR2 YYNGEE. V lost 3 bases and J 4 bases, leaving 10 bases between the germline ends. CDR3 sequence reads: CASSAKQGTEAFF. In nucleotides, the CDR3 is TGTGCCAGCAGCGCTAAACAGGGCACTGAAGCTTTCTTT.

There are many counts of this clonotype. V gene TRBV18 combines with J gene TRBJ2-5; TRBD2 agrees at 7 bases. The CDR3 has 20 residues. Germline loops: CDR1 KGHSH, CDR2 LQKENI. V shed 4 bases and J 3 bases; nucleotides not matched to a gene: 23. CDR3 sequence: CASSLYLGREHPRKEETQYF. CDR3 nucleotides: TGTGCCAGCTCACTATATCTTGGGCGGGAGCACCCACGGAAAGAAGAGACCCAGTACTTC.

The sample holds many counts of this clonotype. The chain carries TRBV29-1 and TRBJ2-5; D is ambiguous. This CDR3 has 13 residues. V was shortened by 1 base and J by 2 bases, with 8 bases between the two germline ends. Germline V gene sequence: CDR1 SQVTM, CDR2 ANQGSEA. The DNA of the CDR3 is TGCAGCGTTGAAGGGGGTAGACAAGAGACCCAGTACTTC. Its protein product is CSVEGGRQETQYF.

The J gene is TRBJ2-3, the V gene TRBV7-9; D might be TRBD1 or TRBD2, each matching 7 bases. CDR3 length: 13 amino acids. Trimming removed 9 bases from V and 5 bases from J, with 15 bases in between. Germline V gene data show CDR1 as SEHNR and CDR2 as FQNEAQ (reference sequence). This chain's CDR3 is CASQPGGEDTQYF. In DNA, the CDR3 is TGTGCCAGTCAGCCAGGGGGGGAAGATACGCAGTATTTT.

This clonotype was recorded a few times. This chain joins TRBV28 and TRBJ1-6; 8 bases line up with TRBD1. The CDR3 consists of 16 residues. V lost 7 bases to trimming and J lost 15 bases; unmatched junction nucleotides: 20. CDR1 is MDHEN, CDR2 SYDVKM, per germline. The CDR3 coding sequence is TGTGCCAGCATCACTGCCGGGAAGGGACAGGAAGGAGACCTCCACTTT. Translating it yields CASITAGKGQEGDLHF. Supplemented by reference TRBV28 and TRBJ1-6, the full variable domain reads DVKVTQSSRYLVKRTGEKVFLECVQDMDHENMFWYRQDPGLGLRLIYFSYDVKMKEKGDIPEGYSVSREKKERFSLILESASTNQTSMYLCASITAGKGQEGDLHFGNGTRLTVT.

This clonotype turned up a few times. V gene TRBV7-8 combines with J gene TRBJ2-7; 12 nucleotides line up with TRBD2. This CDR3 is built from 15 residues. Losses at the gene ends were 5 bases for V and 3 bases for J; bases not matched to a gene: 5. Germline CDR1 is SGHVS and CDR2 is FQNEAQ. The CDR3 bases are TGTGCCAGCAGCCAAACTAGCGGGGGGTTCTACGAGCAGTACTTC. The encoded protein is CASSQTSGGFYEQYF. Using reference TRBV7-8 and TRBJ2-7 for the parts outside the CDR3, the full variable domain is GAGVSQSPRYKVAKRGQDVALRCDPISGHVSLFWYQQALGQGPEFLTYFQNEAQLDKSGLPSDRFFAERPEGSVSTLKIQRTQQEDSAVYLCASSQTSGGFYEQYFGPGTRLTVT.

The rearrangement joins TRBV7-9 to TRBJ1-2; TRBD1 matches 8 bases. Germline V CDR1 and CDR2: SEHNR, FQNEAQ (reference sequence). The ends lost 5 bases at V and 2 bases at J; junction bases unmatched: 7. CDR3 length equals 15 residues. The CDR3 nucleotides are TGTGCCAGCAGCCAGGGGGACAGGCCCAACTATGGCTACACCTTC. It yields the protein CASSQGDRPNYGYTF.

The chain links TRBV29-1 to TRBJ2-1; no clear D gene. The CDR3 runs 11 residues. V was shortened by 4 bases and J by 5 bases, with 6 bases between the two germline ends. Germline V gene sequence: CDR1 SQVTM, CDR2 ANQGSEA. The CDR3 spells CSVGGNNEQFF. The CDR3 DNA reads TGCAGCGTTGGGGGAAACAATGAGCAGTTCTTC.

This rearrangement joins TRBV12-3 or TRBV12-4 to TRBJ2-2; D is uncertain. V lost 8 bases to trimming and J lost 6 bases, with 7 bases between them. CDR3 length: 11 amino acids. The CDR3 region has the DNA TGTGCCAGCGGGCGTGCCGGGGAGCTGTTTTTT. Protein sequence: CASGRAGELFF.

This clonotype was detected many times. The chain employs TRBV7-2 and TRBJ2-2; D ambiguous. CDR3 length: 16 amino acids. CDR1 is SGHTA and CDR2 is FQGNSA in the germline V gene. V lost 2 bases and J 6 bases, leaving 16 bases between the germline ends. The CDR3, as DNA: TGTGCCAGCAGCTTACTCGGTGGGTCACACGCCGGGGAGCTGTTTTTT. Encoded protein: CASSLLGGSHAGELFF.

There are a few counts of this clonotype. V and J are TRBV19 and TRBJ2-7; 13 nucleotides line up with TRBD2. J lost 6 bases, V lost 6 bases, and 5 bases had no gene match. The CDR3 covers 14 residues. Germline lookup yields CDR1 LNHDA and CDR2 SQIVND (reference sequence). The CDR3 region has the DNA TGTGCCAGTAGGCGGACTAGCGGGAGCGTCGAGCAGTACTTC. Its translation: CASRRTSGSVEQYF.

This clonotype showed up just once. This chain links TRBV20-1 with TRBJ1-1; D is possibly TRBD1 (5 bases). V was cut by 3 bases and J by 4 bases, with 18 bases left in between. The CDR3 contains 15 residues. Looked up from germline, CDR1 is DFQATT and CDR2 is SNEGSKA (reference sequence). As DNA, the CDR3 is TGCAGTGCTAGGCCCCGGGACCCCGTCGGCACTGAAGCTTTCTTT. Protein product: CSARPRDPVGTEAFF.